This T cell receptor (beta chain) was captured by sequencing in a study of shared clonotypes between healthy human individuals (dated by TCRdb to about 2020). In the study overall: A few men and two women, aged 18 to 49 years, made up the cohort. To estimate repertoire size and how much clonotypes are shared between individuals, the study performed deep sequencing of blood TCR repertoires from a handful of healthy adults. For each donor, CD4 naive and CD4 memory were each given three plates, CD8 naive was given two plates, and CD8 memory was given one plate. Per donor, leukapheresis produced somewhere between about 0.9 and 9.5 billion PBMCs. Libraries were prepared and TCR repertoires were sequenced by different laboratories using diverse techniques, in order to increase sequencing depth and limit assay-specific biases.

From a lookup of the germline V gene, CDR1 and CDR2 are SGHVS and FQNEAQ. Reading from cysteine to phenylalanine, the CDR3 counts 16 amino acids. The sequence is cut down to CDR3 DNA, 48 bases in frame from base 1. Germline trimming amounts to 1 base on V and 2 bases on J, with 5 as the count of junction bases outside the gene matches. TCR CDR3 regions were amplified from genomic DNA by multiplex PCR using the deep immunoSEQ assay. Extracted genomic DNA from each cell subset was spread evenly across all wells of several immunoSEQ 96-well plates, with each plate serving as a replicate. For sorted subsets, roughly 190 ng of genomic DNA, equivalent to roughly 30,000 T cell genomes, went into each replicate PCR. Purified libraries were measured with a Qubit 3.0 fluorometer, size-checked on a Bioanalyzer 2100, and measured again with the KAPA Library Quantification kit. Every immunoSEQ 96-well plate was sequenced on a separate single-read 150-cycle Illumina NextSeq 550 flow cell. The study's processing was this. Because only junctional sequences without quality scores were contained in the immunoSEQ output, filtering matching that applied to full-length reads could not be performed. To assign V/J genes and CDR3, sequences were annotated against IMGT germline references using PyIR, a Python wrapper for IgBLAST v1.9. Reads were filtered out if the reads had weak V/J assignments (E-value above 1e-6), no CDR3, stop codons, out-of-frame junctions, or ambiguous translated residues. V3J clonotypes were defined as sequences sharing an identical inferred V gene, J gene, and CDR3 amino acid sequence. Percentage overlap between repertoires was computed as shared unique clonotypes divided by the size of the smaller repertoire. RTK rarefaction, the Chao1 estimator, and Recon v2.1 estimates of unobserved clonotypes were used to assess repertoire richness. Generation probabilities for all TCRbeta clonotypes obtained by the gDNA method from a handful of donors were computed using OLGA. Held by TCRdb, this immuneACCESS table contains in-frame sequences only and omits some clones. Under half of the omission traces to an unresolved V gene where checked; the cause of the rest is unknown. V and J calls and clone size are as listed in that table; D and trimming were resolved from the DNA. Across this sample there are a few hundred thousand clones, with about nine tenths seen only once. The ten largest clonotypes hold under 20% of the sample.

Results the study describes overall, beyond this receptor: Pairwise subsampling indicated that sequencing depth was expected to affect the degree of clonotype sharing among donors. Sharing across a few donors was observed for around 5% of naive CD4, 3% to 4% of naive CD8, 2% to 2.5% of memory CD4, and around 0.44% of memory CD8 clonotypes. Even with the large sequencing depth, rarefaction of the sorted-subset datasets indicated that sequencing was incomplete. Higher generation probabilities were observed for clonotypes shared by all four sorted-subset donors than for non-shared clonotypes. Sampling was restricted to blood, and TCR repertoires in tissue are likely to differ from TCR repertoires in blood. Larger estimated clonotype richness was generally found for naive subsets than for memory subsets. The small number of donors limited the genetic and exposure-history diversity represented.

The donors were healthy, HIV-negative adults with no recently reported acute infections or vaccinations. All donors were Caucasian adults living in Nashville, Tennessee, USA. The CD8 memory samples were a combination of magnetically selected CD45RO+ cells and CCR7-negative CD45RA+ effector memory (TemRA) cells. Blood was collected by leukapheresis, and PBMCs were isolated by Ficoll-Histopaque density gradient centrifugation and then cryopreserved in liquid nitrogen vapor phase. Purity and quantity of every magnetically sorted T cell population were checked by analytical flow cytometry. Each sorted fraction had its genomic DNA isolated and then quantified by UV absorbance on a Nanodrop 2000c. Notes on this clone: The specificity of this receptor is unknown. There are no base qualities to consult, and no much larger clone falls within one base.

Sample: memory CD8+ T cells sorted from blood. In the paper's terms, the cell subset or site label means: CD45RO+ cells pooled with CCR7-negative TemRA cells. The V and J segments used are TRBV7-8 and TRBJ1-5, with 7 bases in between that match TRBD1. The TCR sequence derives from a man younger than 35 in good health. The CDR3 in this case is CASSLGRDSGNQPQHF. The DNA reads as follows: TGTGCCAGCAGCTTAGGGCGGGACAGCGGCAATCAGCCCCAGCATTTT. The full variable domain, with segments outside the CDR3 supplied by the reference TRBV7-8 and TRBJ1-5 proteins, appears as GAGVSQSPRYKVAKRGQDVALRCDPISGHVSLFWYQQALGQGPEFLTYFQNEAQLDKSGLPSDRFFAERPEGSVSTLKIQRTQQEDSAVYLCASSLGRDSGNQPQHFGDGTRLSIL.